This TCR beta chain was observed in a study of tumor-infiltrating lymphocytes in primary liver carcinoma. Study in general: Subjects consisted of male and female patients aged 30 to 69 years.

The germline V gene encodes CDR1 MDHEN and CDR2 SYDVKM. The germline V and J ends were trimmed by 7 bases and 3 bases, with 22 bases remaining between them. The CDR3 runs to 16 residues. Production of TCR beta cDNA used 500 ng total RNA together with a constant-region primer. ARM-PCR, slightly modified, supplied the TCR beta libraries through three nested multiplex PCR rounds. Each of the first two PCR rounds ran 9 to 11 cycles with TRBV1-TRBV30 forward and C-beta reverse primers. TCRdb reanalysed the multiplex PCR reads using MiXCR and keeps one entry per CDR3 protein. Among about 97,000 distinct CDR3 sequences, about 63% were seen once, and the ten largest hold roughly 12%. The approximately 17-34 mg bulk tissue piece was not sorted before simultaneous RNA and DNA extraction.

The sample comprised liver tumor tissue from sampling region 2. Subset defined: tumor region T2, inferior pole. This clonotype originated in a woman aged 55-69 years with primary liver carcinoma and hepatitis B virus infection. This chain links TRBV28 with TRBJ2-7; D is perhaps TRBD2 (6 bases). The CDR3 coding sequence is TGTGCCAGCACTACCCCCTGGGGAGGAGGGAACTACGAGCAGTACTTC. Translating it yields CASTTPWGGGNYEQYF.